This section outlines one T cell receptor (beta chain) sequence together with its context. Random-hexamer reverse transcription was applied to roughly 0.5 to 1 ug RNA. TCRdb re-derived calls from the immunoSEQ multiplex PCR reads in MiXCR, one entry per CDR3 protein. The sample contains about 26,000 distinct CDR3 sequences, 94% of which appear only once. This sample is part of a study of CD8 T cells in Susac syndrome. Sequencing of TCR beta was carried out in blood CD8+ and CD4+ T cells. The sequence was collected from a human donor in good health. Sample: CD8+ T cells from PBMCs.

DNA for the CDR3: TGCAGTGCTATAAGACCGGGGCAAGAGACCCAGTACTTC. It yields the protein CSAIRPGQETQYF. The chain links TRBV20-1 to TRBJ2-5; D is possibly TRBD2 (5 bases). The length of the CDR3 is 13 residues. Trimming removed 4 bases at V and 2 bases at J, with 11 bases between. Looked up from germline, CDR1 is DFQATT and CDR2 is SNEGSKA (reference sequence).